This TCR beta chain was retrieved from a study of blood T cell repertoires in COVID-19. Sequencing was performed with immunoSEQ multiplex PCR; in TCRdb, only in-frame clones are kept and a portion is missing. The repertoire has roughly 30,000 clones, around 73% of them found once; the top ten carry 7.4%. CDR3 size: 13 residues. CDR1 is MDHEN, CDR2 SYDVKM, per germline. Trimming removed 7 bases from V and 7 bases from J; junction bases left unmatched: 6. This TCR was sampled from a woman aged 55-70 years with acute or convalescent COVID-19. The gene calls are TRBV28 and TRBJ1-2, with 10 bases matching TRBD1. Material: peripheral blood. CDR3 region: CASISTGGFGYTF. In DNA form, the CDR3 reads TGTGCCAGCATTTCGACAGGGGGCTTTGGCTACACCTTC.